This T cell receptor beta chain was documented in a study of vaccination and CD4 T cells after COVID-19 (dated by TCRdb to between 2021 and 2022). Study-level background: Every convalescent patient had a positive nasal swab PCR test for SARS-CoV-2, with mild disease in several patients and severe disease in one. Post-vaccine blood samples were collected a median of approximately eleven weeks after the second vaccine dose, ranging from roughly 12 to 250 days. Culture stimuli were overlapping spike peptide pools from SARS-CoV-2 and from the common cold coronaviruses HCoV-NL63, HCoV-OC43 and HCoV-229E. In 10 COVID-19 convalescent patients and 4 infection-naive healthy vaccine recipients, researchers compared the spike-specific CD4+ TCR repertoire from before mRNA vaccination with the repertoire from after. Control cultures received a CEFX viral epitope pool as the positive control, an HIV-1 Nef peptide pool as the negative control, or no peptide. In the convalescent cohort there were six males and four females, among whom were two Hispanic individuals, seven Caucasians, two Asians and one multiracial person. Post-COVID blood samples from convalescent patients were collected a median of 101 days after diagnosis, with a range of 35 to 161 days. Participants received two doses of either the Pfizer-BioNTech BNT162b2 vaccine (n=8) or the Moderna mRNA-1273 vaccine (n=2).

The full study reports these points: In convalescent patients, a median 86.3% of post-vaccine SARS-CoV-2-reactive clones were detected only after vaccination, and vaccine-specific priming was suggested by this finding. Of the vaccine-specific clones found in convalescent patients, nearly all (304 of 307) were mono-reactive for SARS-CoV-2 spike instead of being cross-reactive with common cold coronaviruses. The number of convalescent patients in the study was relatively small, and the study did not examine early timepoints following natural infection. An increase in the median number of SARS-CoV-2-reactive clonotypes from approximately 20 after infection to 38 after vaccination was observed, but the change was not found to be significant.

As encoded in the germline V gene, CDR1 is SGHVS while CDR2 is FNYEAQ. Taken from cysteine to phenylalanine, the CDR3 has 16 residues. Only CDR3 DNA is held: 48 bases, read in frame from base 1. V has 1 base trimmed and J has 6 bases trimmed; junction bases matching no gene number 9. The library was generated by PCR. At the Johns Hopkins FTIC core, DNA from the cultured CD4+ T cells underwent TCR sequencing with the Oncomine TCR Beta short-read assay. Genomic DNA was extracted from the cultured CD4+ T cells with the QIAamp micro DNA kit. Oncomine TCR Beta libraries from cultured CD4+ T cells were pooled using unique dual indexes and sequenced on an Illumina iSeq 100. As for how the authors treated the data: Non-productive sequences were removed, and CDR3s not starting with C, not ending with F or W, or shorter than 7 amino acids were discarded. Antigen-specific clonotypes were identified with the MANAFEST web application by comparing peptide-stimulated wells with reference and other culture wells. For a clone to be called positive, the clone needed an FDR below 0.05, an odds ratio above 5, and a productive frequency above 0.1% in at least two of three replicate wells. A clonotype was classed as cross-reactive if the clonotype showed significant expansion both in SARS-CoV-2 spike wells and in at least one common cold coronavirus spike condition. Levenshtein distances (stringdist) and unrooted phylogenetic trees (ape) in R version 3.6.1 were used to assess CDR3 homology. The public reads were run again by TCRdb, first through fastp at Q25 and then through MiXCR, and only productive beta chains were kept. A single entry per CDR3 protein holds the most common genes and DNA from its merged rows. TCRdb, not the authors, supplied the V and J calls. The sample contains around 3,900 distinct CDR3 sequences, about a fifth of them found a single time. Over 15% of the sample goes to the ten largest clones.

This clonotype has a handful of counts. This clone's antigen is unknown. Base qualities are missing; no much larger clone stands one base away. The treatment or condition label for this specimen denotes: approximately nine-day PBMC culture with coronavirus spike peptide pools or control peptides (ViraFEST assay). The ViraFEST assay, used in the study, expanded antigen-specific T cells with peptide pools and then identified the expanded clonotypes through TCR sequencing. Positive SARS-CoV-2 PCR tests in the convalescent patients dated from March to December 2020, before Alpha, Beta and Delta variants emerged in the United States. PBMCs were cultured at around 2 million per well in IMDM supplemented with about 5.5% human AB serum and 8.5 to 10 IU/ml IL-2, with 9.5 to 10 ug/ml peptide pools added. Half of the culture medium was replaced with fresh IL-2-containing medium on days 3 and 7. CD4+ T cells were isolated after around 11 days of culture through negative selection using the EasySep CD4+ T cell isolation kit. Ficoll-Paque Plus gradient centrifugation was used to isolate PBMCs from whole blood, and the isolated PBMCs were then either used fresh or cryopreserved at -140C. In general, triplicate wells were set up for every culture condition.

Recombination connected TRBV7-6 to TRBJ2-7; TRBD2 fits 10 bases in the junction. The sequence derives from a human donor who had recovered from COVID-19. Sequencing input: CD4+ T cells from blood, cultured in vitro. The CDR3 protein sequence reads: CASSLEVAGGWGEQYF. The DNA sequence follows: TGTGCCAGCAGCTTAGAGGTAGCGGGGGGCTGGGGCGAGCAGTACTTC.